This is a list of T cell receptor beta chains from one sample in a study of blood T cell repertoires in COVID-19. Profiling relied on immunoSEQ multiplex PCR, and the TCRdb table lists in-frame clones only, not all of them. The repertoire includes roughly 150,000 clones, around 81% of them detected once, and roughly 11% sits in the top ten. Sequenced: peripheral blood. These receptors were obtained from a man between 65 and 80 years old with active or convalescent COVID-19. Each CDR3 is given with its conserved first and last residue. A D gene is named only where the DNA matches it firmly. Some rows mark clone size as missing; the rest say once, few, many or name a class of expanded clone.

clone size: .
V gene: TRBV7-9
D gene: .
J gene: TRBJ1-5
CDR3 protein: CASSLGGGPGQPQHF
CDR3 DNA: TGTGCCAGCAGTTTGGGCGGGGGACCAGGCCAGCCCCAGCATTTT

clone size: .
V gene: TRBV5-6
D gene: .
J gene: TRBJ2-3
CDR3 protein: CASRPLRDIQDTQYF
CDR3 DNA: TGTGCCAGCAGGCCTCTCCGGGACATTCAAGATACGCAGTATTTT

clone size: .
V gene: TRBV7-2
D gene: .
J gene: TRBJ2-7
CDR3 protein: CASSSGAGRSYEQYF
CDR3 DNA: TGTGCCAGCAGCTCGGGTGCGGGCCGCTCCTACGAGCAGTACTTC

clone size: .
V gene: TRBV15
D gene: TRBD1
J gene: TRBJ1-1
CDR3 protein: CATRQTTGGKAFF
CDR3 DNA: TGTGCCACCAGACAGACAACAGGGGGTAAAGCTTTCTTT

clone size: .
V gene: TRBV18
D gene: .
J gene: TRBJ2-5
CDR3 protein: CASSTSTGFEETQYF
CDR3 DNA: TGTGCCAGCTCGACCAGTACAGGGTTCGAAGAGACCCAGTACTTC

clone size: .
V gene: TRBV25-1
D gene: .
J gene: TRBJ2-7
CDR3 protein: CASSEYGPDSAYEQYF
CDR3 DNA: TGTGCCAGCAGTGAATATGGTCCGGACAGTGCCTACGAGCAGTACTTC

clone size: .
V gene: TRBV5-1
D gene: .
J gene: TRBJ2-7
CDR3 protein: CASSPGDGAYEQYF
CDR3 DNA: TGCGCCAGCAGCCCGGGAGATGGGGCCTACGAGCAGTACTTC

clone size: once
V gene: TRBV7-6
D gene: .
J gene: TRBJ1-4
CDR3 protein: CASSLRGQLNEKLFF
CDR3 DNA: TGTGCCAGCAGCCTTCGAGGACAGCTTAATGAAAAACTGTTTTTT

clone size: .
V gene: TRBV7-8
D gene: .
J gene: TRBJ1-5
CDR3 protein: CASSSGNQPQHF
CDR3 DNA: TGTGCCAGCAGCTCGGGGAATCAGCCCCAGCATTTT

clone size: .
V gene: TRBV7-9
D gene: TRBD2
J gene: TRBJ2-7
CDR3 protein: CASSPRGLAGKEQYF
CDR3 DNA: TGTGCCAGCAGCCCGCGGGGACTAGCGGGGAAGGAGCAGTACTTC

clone size: .
V gene: TRBV5-1
D gene: TRBD2
J gene: TRBJ2-1
CDR3 protein: CASSLDGASGYNEQFF
CDR3 DNA: TGCGCCAGCAGCTTGGATGGGGCTAGCGGCTACAATGAGCAGTTCTTC